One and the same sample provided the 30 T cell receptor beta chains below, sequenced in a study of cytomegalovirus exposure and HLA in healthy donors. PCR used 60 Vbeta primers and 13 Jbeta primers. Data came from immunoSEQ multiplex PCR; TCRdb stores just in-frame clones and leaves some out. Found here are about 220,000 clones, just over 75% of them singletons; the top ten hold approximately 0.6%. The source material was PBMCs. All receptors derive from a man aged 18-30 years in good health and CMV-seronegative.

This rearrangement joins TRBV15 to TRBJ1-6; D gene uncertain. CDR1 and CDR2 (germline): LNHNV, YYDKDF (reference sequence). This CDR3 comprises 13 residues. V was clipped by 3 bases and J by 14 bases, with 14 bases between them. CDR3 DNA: TGTGCCACCAGCAGTATGAGGGTGAAAACCCTCCACTTT. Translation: CATSSMRVKTLHF.

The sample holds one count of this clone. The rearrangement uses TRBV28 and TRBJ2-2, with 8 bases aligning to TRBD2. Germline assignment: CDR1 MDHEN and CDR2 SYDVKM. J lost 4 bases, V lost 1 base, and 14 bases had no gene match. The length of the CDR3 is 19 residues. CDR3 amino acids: CASSLFSLLAEAGTGELFF. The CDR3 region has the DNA TGTGCCAGCAGTTTATTTTCTCTACTAGCGGAAGCAGGCACCGGGGAGCTGTTTTTT.

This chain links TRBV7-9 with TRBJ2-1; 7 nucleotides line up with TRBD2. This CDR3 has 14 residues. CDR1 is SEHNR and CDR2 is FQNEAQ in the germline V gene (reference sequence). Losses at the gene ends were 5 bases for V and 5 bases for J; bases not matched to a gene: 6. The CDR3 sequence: CASSPRTRDNEQFF. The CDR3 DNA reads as TGTGCCAGCAGCCCCCGGACTAGGGACAATGAGCAGTTCTTC.

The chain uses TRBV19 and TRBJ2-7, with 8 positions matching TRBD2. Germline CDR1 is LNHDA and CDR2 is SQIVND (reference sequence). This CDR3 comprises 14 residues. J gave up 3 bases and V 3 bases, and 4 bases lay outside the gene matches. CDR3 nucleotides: TGTGCCAGTAGTATGACGAGCGGGGGCTACGAGCAGTACTTC. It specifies CASSMTSGGYEQYF. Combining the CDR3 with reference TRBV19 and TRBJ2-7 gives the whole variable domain DGGITQSPKYLFRKEGQNVTLSCEQNLNHDAMYWYRQDPGQGLRLIYYSQIVNDFQKGDIAEGYSVSREKKESFPLTVTSAQKNPTAFYLCASSMTSGGYEQYFGPGTRLTVT.

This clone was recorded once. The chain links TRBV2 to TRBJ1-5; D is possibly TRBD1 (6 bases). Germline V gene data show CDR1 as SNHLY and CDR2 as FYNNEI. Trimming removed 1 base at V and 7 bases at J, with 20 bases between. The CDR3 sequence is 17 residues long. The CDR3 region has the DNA TGTGCCAGCAGTGAAGGGGTAGGGGGATTAGCATGGCAGCCCCAGCATTTT. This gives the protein CASSEGVGGLAWQPQHF.

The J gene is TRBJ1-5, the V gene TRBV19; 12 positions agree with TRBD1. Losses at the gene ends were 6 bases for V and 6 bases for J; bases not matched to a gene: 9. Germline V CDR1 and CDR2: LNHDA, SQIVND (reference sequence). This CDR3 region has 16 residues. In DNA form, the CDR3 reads TGTGCCAGTAGACCCACCGGGACAGGGGGCCGTCAGCCCCAGCATTTT. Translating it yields CASRPTGTGGRQPQHF. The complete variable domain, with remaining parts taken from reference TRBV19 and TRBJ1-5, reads DGGITQSPKYLFRKEGQNVTLSCEQNLNHDAMYWYRQDPGQGLRLIYYSQIVNDFQKGDIAEGYSVSREKKESFPLTVTSAQKNPTAFYLCASRPTGTGGRQPQHFGDGTRLSIL.

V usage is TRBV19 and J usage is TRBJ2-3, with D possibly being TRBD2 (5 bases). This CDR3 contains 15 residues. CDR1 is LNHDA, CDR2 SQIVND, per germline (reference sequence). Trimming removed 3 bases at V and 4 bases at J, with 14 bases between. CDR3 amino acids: CASSIGGSAADTQYF. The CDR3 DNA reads TGTGCCAGTAGTATTGGCGGGTCAGCCGCAGATACGCAGTATTTT.

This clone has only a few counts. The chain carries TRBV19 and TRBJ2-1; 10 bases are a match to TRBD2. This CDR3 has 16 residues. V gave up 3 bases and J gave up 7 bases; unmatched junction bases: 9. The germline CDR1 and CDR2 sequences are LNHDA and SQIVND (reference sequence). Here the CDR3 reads CASSIPSGRAKNEQFF. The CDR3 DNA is TGTGCCAGTAGTATCCCGAGCGGGAGGGCCAAGAATGAGCAGTTCTTC.

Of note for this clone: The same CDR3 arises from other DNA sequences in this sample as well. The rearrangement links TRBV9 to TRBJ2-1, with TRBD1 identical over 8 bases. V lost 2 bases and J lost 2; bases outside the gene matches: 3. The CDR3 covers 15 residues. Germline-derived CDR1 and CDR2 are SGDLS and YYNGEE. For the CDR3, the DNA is TGTGCCAGCAGCGTTCAGGGGGCCCCCTACAATGAGCAGTTCTTC. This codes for CASSVQGAPYNEQFF.

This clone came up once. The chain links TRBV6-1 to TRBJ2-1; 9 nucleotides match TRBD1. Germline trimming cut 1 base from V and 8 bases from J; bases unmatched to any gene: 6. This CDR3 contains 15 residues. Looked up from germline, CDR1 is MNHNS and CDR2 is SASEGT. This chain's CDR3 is CASSEDRGLGYEQFF. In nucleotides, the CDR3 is TGTGCCAGCAGTGAAGACAGGGGGCTTGGTTATGAGCAGTTCTTC.

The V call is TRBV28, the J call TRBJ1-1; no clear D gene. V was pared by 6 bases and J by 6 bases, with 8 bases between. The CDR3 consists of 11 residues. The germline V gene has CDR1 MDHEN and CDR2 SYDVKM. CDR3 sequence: CASSLSSEAFF. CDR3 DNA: TGTGCCAGCAGCCTCTCTTCTGAAGCTTTCTTT. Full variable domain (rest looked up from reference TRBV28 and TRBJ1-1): DVKVTQSSRYLVKRTGEKVFLECVQDMDHENMFWYRQDPGLGLRLIYFSYDVKMKEKGDIPEGYSVSREKKERFSLILESASTNQTSMYLCASSLSSEAFFGQGTRLTVV.

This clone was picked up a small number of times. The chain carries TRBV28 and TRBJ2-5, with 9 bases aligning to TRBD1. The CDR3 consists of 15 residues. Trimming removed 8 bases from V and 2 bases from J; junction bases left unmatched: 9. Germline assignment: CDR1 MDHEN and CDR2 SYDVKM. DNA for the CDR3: TGTGCCAGCGGGGGACAGGGATACCCTCAAGAGACCCAGTACTTC. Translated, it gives CASGGQGYPQETQYF.

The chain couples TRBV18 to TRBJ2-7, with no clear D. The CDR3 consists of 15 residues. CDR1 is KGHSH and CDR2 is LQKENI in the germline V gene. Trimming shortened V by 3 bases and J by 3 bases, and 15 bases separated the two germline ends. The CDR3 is CASSPPGRTNYEQYF. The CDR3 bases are TGTGCCAGCTCACCCCCGGGTAGAACCAACTACGAGCAGTACTTC.

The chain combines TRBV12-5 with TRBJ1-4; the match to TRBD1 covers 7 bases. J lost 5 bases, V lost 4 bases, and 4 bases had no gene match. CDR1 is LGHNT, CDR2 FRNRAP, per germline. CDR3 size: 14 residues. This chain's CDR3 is CASGWGQKNEKLFF. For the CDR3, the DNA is TGTGCTAGTGGTTGGGGACAGAAAAATGAAAAACTGTTTTTT.

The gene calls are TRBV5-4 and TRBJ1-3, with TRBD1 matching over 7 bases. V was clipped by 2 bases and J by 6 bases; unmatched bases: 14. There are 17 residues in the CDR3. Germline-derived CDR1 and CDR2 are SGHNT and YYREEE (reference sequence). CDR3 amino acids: CASSFLPFLGGENTIYF. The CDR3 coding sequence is TGTGCCAGCAGCTTTTTGCCTTTCTTAGGGGGCGAAAACACCATATATTTT.

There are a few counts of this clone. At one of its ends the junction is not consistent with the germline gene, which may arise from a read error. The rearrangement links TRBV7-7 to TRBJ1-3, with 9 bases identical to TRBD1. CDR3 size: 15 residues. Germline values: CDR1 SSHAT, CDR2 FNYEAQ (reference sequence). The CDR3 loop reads CASSPGTGSGNTIYF. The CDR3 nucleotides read TGTGCTAGCAGCCCGGGGACAGGGTCTGGAAACACCATATATTTT.

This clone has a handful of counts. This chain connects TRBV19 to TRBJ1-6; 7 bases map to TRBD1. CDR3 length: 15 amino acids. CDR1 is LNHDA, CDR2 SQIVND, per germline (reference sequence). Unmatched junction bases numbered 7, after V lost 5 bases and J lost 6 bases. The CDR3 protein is CASSAYRGSNSPLHF. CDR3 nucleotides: TGTGCCAGTAGTGCCTACAGGGGTTCTAATTCACCCCTCCACTTT.

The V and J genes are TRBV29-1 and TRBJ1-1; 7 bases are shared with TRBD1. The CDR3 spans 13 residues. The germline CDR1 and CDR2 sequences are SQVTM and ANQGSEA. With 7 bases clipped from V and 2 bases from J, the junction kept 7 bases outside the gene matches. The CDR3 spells CSAAGGPNTEAFF. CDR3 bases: TGCAGCGCTGCAGGGGGACCCAACACTGAAGCTTTCTTT.

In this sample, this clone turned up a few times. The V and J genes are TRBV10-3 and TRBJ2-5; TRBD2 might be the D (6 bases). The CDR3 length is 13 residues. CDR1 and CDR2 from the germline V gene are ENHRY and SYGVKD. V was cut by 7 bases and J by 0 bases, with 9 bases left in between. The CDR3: CAIMGGNQETQYF. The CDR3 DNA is TGTGCCATCATGGGGGGAAACCAAGAGACCCAGTACTTC.

Here the CDR3 reads CASSYNRDRGTEAFF. In DNA, the CDR3 is TGTGCCAGCAGTTACAACCGGGACAGGGGCACTGAAGCTTTCTTT. The rearrangement uses TRBV6-5 and TRBJ1-1; TRBD1 matches at 10 bases. V lost 2 bases, J lost 4 bases, and 4 bases stayed unmatched. Looked up from germline, CDR1 is MNHEY and CDR2 is SVGAGI. The CDR3 runs 15 residues.

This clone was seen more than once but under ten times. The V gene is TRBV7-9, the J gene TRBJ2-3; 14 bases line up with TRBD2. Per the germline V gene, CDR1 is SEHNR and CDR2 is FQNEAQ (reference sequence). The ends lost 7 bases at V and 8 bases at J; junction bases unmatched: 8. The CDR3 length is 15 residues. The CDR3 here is CASTLGLAGAGTQYF. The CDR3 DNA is TGTGCCAGCACCCTGGGACTAGCGGGAGCGGGTACGCAGTATTTT.

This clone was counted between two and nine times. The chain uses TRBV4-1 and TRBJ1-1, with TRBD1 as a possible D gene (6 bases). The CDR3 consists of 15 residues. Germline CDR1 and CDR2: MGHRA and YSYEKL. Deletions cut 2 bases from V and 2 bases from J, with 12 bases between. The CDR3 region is CASSQQGRSNTEAFF. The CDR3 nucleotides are TGCGCCAGCAGCCAACAGGGGCGCTCAAACACTGAAGCTTTCTTT.

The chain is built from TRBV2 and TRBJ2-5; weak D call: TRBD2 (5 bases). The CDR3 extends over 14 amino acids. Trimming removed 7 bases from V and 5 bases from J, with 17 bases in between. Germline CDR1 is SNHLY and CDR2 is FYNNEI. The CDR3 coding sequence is TGTGCCAGCAAGTTCGGCAGGTTAGCGGAGACCCAGTACTTC. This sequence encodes CASKFGRLAETQYF.

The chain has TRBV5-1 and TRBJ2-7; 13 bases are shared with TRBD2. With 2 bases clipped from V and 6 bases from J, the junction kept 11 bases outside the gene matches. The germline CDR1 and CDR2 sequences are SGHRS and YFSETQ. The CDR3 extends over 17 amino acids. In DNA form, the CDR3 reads TGCGCCAGCAGCTTAGGACTAGCGGGAGAGGGGACCCTCGAGCAGTACTTC. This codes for CASSLGLAGEGTLEQYF.

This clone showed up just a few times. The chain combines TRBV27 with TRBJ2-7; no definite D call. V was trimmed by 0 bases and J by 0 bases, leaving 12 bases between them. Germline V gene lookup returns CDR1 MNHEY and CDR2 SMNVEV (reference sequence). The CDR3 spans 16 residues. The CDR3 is CASSLSPGLSSYEQYF. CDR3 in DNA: TGTGCCAGCAGTTTATCTCCAGGCCTTAGCTCCTACGAGCAGTACTTC.

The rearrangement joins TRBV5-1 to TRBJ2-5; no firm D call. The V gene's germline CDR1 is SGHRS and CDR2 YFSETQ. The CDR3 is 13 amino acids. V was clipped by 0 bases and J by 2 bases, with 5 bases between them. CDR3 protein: CASSLVAQETQYF. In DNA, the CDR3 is TGCGCCAGCAGCTTGGTCGCGCAAGAGACCCAGTACTTC.

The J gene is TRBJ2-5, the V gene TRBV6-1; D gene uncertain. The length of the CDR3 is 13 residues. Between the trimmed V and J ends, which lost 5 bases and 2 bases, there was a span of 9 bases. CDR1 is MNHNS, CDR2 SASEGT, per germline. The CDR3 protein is CASSKLPQETQYF. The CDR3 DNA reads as TGTGCCAGCAGTAAACTACCTCAAGAGACCCAGTACTTC.

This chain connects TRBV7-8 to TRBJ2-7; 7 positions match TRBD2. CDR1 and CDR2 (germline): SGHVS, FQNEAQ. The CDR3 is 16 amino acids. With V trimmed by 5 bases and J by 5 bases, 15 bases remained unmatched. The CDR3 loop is CASSGKIMGGSHEQYF. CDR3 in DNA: TGTGCCAGCAGCGGAAAAATTATGGGCGGGAGCCACGAGCAGTACTTC.

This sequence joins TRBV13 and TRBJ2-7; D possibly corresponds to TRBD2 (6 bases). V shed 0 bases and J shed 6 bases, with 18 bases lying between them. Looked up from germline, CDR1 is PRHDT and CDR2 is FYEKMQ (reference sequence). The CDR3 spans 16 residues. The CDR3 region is CASSLGFETSASEQYF. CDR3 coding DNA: TGTGCCAGCAGCTTAGGCTTTGAGACTAGTGCCTCCGAGCAGTACTTC.

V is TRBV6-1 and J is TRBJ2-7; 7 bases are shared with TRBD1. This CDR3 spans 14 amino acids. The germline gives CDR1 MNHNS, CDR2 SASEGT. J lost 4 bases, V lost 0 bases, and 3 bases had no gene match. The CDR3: CASSEAHRGYEQYF. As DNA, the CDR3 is TGTGCCAGCAGTGAAGCTCACAGGGGATACGAGCAGTACTTC.